These T cell receptor beta chains were read from a single sample in a study of blood T cell repertoires in COVID-19. Here immunoSEQ multiplex PCR was the method, and the copy in TCRdb shows in-frame clones only, minus some. Of over 50,000 clones in the sample, around 93% were seen once. Input material: peripheral blood. All receptors come from an older woman with active or convalescent COVID-19. CDR3s include the opening cysteine and the closing phenylalanine or tryptophan. Each record gives: V gene, J gene, CDR3 protein.

v_gene: TRBV6-5; j_gene: TRBJ2-7; CDR3aa: CASRRTGGPYEQYF
v_gene: TRBV13; j_gene: TRBJ2-1; CDR3aa: CASSPRDSSSYNEQFF
v_gene: TRBV28; j_gene: TRBJ1-1; CDR3aa: CASSFLFRAETMNTEAFF
v_gene: TRBV5-4; j_gene: TRBJ1-2; CDR3aa: CASSLDVRVNYGYTF
v_gene: TRBV30; j_gene: TRBJ1-3; CDR3aa: CAGEYSGNTIYF
v_gene: TRBV30; j_gene: TRBJ1-1; CDR3aa: CAMERVFTEAFF
v_gene: TRBV6-5; j_gene: TRBJ2-3; CDR3aa: CASSYSRAGATDTQYF
v_gene: TRBV12-5; j_gene: TRBJ2-1; CDR3aa: CASGLGLGGLNEQFF
v_gene: TRBV5-1; j_gene: TRBJ2-7; CDR3aa: CASSLAMGQLYEQYF
v_gene: TRBV7-9; j_gene: TRBJ2-7; CDR3aa: CASSFRDSWDEQYF
v_gene: TRBV6-5; j_gene: TRBJ2-7; CDR3aa: CASSSPGLGVEQYF
v_gene: TRBV28; j_gene: TRBJ1-1; CDR3aa: CASHVWRNTEAFF
v_gene: TRBV3-1/TRBV3-2; j_gene: TRBJ1-6; CDR3aa: CASSQEGTRYNSPLHF
v_gene: TRBV28; j_gene: TRBJ2-3; CDR3aa: CASSLSDTDTQYF
v_gene: TRBV30; j_gene: TRBJ1-4; CDR3aa: CALKLTLEEKLFF
v_gene: TRBV9; j_gene: TRBJ2-3; CDR3aa: CASSVGGGSTDTQYF
v_gene: TRBV5-4; j_gene: TRBJ1-1; CDR3aa: CASSPTGMSAEAFF
v_gene: TRBV7-9; j_gene: TRBJ2-2; CDR3aa: CASSPMPSPNTGELFF
v_gene: TRBV15; j_gene: TRBJ2-7; CDR3aa: CATSRVVRRGVVSEQYF
v_gene: TRBV19; j_gene: TRBJ1-1; CDR3aa: CATVTRTGNTEAFF
v_gene: TRBV11-1; j_gene: TRBJ2-1; CDR3aa: CASSVMLAGVNNEQFF
v_gene: TRBV4-3; j_gene: TRBJ2-1; CDR3aa: CASSQDFNNEQFF
v_gene: TRBV4-3; j_gene: TRBJ1-2; CDR3aa: CASSQPGTGVVYTF
v_gene: TRBV5-4; j_gene: TRBJ2-7; CDR3aa: CASSFGHANEQYF
v_gene: TRBV6-5; j_gene: TRBJ1-1; CDR3aa: CASSYSWGRAFF
v_gene: TRBV2; j_gene: TRBJ2-3; CDR3aa: CASRVSGTSTRTQYF
v_gene: TRBV4-1; j_gene: TRBJ2-7; CDR3aa: CASSQGGGVSYEQYF
v_gene: TRBV29-1; j_gene: TRBJ1-1; CDR3aa: CSVGQVFNTEAFF
v_gene: TRBV5-1; j_gene: TRBJ1-2; CDR3aa: CASSTKQGAYGYTF
v_gene: TRBV15; j_gene: TRBJ1-1; CDR3aa: CATSREKGHAFF
v_gene: TRBV19; j_gene: TRBJ2-1; CDR3aa: CASRELAGVGNEQFF
v_gene: TRBV15; j_gene: TRBJ1-6; CDR3aa: CATSGASTSPLHF
v_gene: TRBV19; j_gene: TRBJ1-1; CDR3aa: CASSIDGRENTEAFF
v_gene: TRBV19; j_gene: TRBJ2-7; CDR3aa: CASASGQGVYEQYF
v_gene: TRBV28; j_gene: TRBJ1-2; CDR3aa: CASSLQGALPYGYTF
v_gene: TRBV9; j_gene: TRBJ1-4; CDR3aa: CASSVEVQGDEKLFF
v_gene: TRBV9; j_gene: TRBJ1-4; CDR3aa: CASSSGTGFEKLFF
v_gene: TRBV5-6; j_gene: TRBJ1-5; CDR3aa: CASSLAGGSNQPQHF
v_gene: TRBV4-1; j_gene: TRBJ2-7; CDR3aa: CASSQVNTGLNEQYF
v_gene: TRBV7-9; j_gene: TRBJ2-3; CDR3aa: CASSPGGVYTDTQYF
v_gene: TRBV28; j_gene: TRBJ2-1; CDR3aa: CASRSTGNNEQFF
v_gene: TRBV18; j_gene: TRBJ2-7; CDR3aa: CASSRGQEQQYF
v_gene: TRBV6-1; j_gene: TRBJ1-5; CDR3aa: CASRFPQGSNQPQHF
v_gene: TRBV28; j_gene: TRBJ1-4; CDR3aa: CASSLGGTNEKLFF
v_gene: TRBV6-5; j_gene: TRBJ1-5; CDR3aa: CASSGNKPGQPQHF
v_gene: TRBV15; j_gene: TRBJ1-4; CDR3aa: CATSSGGVATNEKLFF
v_gene: TRBV29-1; j_gene: TRBJ2-1; CDR3aa: CSVEGAGGFGEQFF
v_gene: TRBV7-9; j_gene: TRBJ1-2; CDR3aa: CASSLGGGYGYTF
v_gene: TRBV7-3; j_gene: TRBJ2-7; CDR3aa: CASSPGQGPYEQYF
v_gene: TRBV28; j_gene: TRBJ1-1; CDR3aa: CASSPDRGRVTEAFF
v_gene: TRBV5-4; j_gene: TRBJ1-1; CDR3aa: CASSPGHPENTEAFF
v_gene: TRBV7-2; j_gene: TRBJ2-3; CDR3aa: CASSFRASTDTQYF
v_gene: TRBV7-8; j_gene: TRBJ2-7; CDR3aa: CASSSGGLAGEVNEQYF
v_gene: TRBV6-5; j_gene: TRBJ1-1; CDR3aa: CASSKPQGGGTEAFF
v_gene: TRBV6-1; j_gene: TRBJ2-4; CDR3aa: CASSEATGFGSKNIQYF
v_gene: TRBV5-1; j_gene: TRBJ2-7; CDR3aa: CASKPTFNYEQYF
v_gene: TRBV13; j_gene: TRBJ1-1; CDR3aa: CASSLEGENTEAFF